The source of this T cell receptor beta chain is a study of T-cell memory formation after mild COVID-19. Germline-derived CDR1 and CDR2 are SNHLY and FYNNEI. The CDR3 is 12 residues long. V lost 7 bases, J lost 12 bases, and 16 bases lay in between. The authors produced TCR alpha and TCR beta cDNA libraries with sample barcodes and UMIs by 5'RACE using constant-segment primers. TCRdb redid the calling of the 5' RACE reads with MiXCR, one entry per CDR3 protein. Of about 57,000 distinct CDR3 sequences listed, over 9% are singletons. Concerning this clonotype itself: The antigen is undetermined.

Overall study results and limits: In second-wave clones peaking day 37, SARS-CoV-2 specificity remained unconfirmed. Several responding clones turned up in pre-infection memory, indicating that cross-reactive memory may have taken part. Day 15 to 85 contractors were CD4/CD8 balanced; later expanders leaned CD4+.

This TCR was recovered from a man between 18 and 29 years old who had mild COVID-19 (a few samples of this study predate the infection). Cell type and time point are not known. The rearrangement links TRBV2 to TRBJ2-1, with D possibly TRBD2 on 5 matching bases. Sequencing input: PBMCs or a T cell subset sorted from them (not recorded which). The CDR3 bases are TGTGCCAGCAAGAGGCTAGCCGAAGTGCAGTTCTTC. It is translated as CASKRLAEVQFF. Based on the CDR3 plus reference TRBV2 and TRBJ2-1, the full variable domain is EPEVTQTPSHQVTQMGQEVILRCVPISNHLYFYWYRQILGQKVEFLVSFYNNEISEKSEIFDDQFSVERPDGSNFTLKIRSTKLEDSAMYFCASKRLAEVQFFGPGTRLTVL.